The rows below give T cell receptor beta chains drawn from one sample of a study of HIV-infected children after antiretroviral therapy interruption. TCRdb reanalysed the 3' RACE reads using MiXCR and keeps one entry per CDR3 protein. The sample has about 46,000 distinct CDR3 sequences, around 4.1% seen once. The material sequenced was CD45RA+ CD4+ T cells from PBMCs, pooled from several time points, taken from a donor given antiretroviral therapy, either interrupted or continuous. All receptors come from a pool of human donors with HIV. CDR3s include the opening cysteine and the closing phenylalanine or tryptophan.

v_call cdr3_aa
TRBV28 CASMGHSKETQYF
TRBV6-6 CASSYDSNSPLHF
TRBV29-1 CSVHRLGQGYTF
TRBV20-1 CSASRDTQETQYF
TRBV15 CATSRDLTSPGYTF
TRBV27 CASSSAGGVTDTQYF
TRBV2 CASIYIPLSSYEQYF
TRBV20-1 CSARLAGASEQYF
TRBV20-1 CSARGALNTGELFF
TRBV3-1 CASSQGTDTDTQYF
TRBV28 CASSFPNWNEKLFF
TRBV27 CASSDKQPGEQYF
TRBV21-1 CASSKARGAKADTQYF
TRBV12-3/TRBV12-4 CASRPRIPNTGELFF
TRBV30 CAWSFNGQGATEAFF
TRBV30 CAWSVEGSVNSPLHF
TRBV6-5 CASSYEIGTEAFF
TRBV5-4 CASSPRGGAYEQYF
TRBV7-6 CASSLGSSYNEQFF
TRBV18 CASSRRTDTQYF
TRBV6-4 CASSTGSAGRGDGYTF
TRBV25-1 CASSVPGQGQPEAFF
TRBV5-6 CASSLVGWSTGYTF
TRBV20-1 CSAYDRGRQSQYF
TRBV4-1 CASSQPGQGEGYGYTF
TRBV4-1 CASSQDEIGSSYEQYF
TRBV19 CASNTGRAGELFF
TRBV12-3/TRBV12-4 CASTRSTYNEQFF
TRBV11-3 CASSFQGGSNEQFF
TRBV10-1 CASSDIQGKPYNEQFF
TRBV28 CASSTLNTGELFF
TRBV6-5 CASSSNRNQPQHF
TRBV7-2 CASSSPAGGMGTQYF
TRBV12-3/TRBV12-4 CASSLAGGNNEQFF
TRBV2 CASTLGTGTLPQYF
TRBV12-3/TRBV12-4 CASSLGGRANTGELFF
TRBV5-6 CASSLGQAAFF
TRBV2 CASSERNTGELFF
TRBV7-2 CASSFTRTDTQYF
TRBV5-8 CASSTGLAGYNEQFF
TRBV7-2 CASSRTFTGELFF
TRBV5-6 CASSWGAGEPQHF
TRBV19 CASSLRDMGYNEQFF
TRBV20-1 CSAPRQGGEKLFF
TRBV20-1 CSARRGVDSPLHF
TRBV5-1 CASRISQGQEKLFF
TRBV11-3 CASSLGGAPNEQFF
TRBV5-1 CASSWGLAGVDEQFF
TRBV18 CASSPAPGQATNTEAFF
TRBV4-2 CASSQLAGGPETQYF
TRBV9 CASSRGADTQYF
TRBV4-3 CASSQEGPNEKLFF
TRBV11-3 CASSIGQGSYEQYF